This T cell receptor beta chain was identified in a study of OX40 agonist ivuxolimab in advanced cancers. Study-wide context: Patients were dosed with the agonistic anti-OX40 (CD134) antibody ivuxolimab.

Only in-frame clones appear in the TCRdb table, and some are missing; sequencing was by immunoSEQ multiplex PCR. The sample shows around 51,000 clones, over 65% of them seen only once. In the case of this clone: No antigen is known for it.

Whole-study results and caveats: Relative to CD4+ cells, CD8+ T cells on average had more expanded clones. Partial responders treated at 0.1-3.0 mg/kg exhibited clonal expansion among the lowest measured.

At baseline, cycle 4 day 1, and cycle 7 day 1, blood was sampled. Between the trimmed V and J ends, which lost 7 bases and 2 bases, there was a span of 11 bases. CDR1 and CDR2 from the germline V gene are SNHLY and FYNNEI. The CDR3 sequence is 13 residues long. Source: CD4+ or CD8+ T cells sorted from blood, taken in a trial of the OX40 agonist ivuxolimab. The chain has TRBV2 and TRBJ2-5; perhaps TRBD1 as D (5 bases). The origin of this receptor is an adult with an advanced solid tumor such as melanoma, head and neck, liver or kidney cancer. The CDR3 is CASTRQIQETQYF. The CDR3 region has the DNA TGTGCCAGCACTAGACAGATTCAAGAGACCCAGTACTTC.